This TCR beta chain was recorded in a study of cytomegalovirus exposure and HLA in healthy donors. As for the study in general: The same platform used for the 500 to 850 first-cohort repertoires was also used for the 100 to 150 validation repertoires, as a later analysis reported.

Sequencing was performed with immunoSEQ multiplex PCR; in TCRdb, only in-frame clones are kept and a portion is missing. Counted here are about 280,000 clones, more than 75% occurring once; the ten biggest clones make up approximately 0.95%. Trimming stripped 6 bases from V and 6 bases from J, with 17 bases between. The CDR3 covers 15 residues. Germline V CDR1 and CDR2: SNHLY, FYNNEI. About this clone itself: Antigen: not known.

Overall study results and limits: Three CMV-associated chains were confirmed in vitro to be specific for CMV antigens. TCR clusters originating in the first cohort tended to co-occur in the 110 or so validation repertoires, according to a later analysis. Listed as cytomegalovirus-associated were 150 or so TCR beta chains.

The TCR was taken from a woman aged 18-30 years in good health and CMV-seronegative. V gene TRBV2 combines with J gene TRBJ2-2, with D possibly TRBD1 on 5 matching bases. Sample: PBMCs. The CDR3: CASRSQGVVAGELFF. The CDR3 coding sequence is TGTGCCAGCAGGAGCCAAGGGGTGGTTGCCGGGGAGCTGTTTTTT.